Sequencing of this TCR beta chain was carried out in a study of T cell clones after liver transplantation. Study at large: Third-party-reactive TCRbeta sequences from pre-transplant mixed lymphocyte reactions served as antigen-independent comparators. Tolerant meant at least one year fully off immunosuppression without liver enzymes above twice normal.

V was trimmed by 4 bases and J by 0 bases, leaving 7 bases between them. Germline V lookup: CDR1 SGHRS, CDR2 YFSETQ. The CDR3 runs to 14 residues. The data were produced by immunoSEQ multiplex PCR, yet TCRdb's version contains in-frame clones alone and is incomplete. Of roughly 100,000 clones listed, approximately 78% are singletons. The chain couples TRBV5-1 to TRBJ1-4; the D gene is possibly TRBD1 (5 bases). The material sequenced was CD4+ T cells from blood, taken before liver transplant. The origin of this receptor is a human donor who received a liver transplant. CDR3 residues: CASSRQSTNEKLFF. Written as DNA, the CDR3 is TGCGCCAGCAGCCGACAGTCAACTAATGAAAAACTGTTTTTT. Based on the CDR3 plus reference TRBV5-1 and TRBJ1-4, the full variable domain is KAGVTQTPRYLIKTRGQQVTLSCSPISGHRSVSWYQQTPGQGLQFLFEYFSETQRNKGNFPGRFSGRQFSNSRSEMNVSTLELGDSALYLCASSRQSTNEKLFFGSGTQLSVL.